A selection of T cell receptor beta chains follows, all from one sample in a study of blood T cell repertoires in COVID-19. Only in-frame clones appear in the TCRdb table, and some are missing; sequencing was by immunoSEQ multiplex PCR. The profile shows roughly 250,000 clones, approximately 87% of them singletons. Sequencing was carried out using peripheral blood. The receptor set was obtained from a woman in her twenties or thirties with COVID-19, enrolled during active disease. CDR3s include the opening cysteine and the closing phenylalanine or tryptophan. D genes are given only for firm matches. The listing skips clone size in some rows; elsewhere it reads once, few, many or a size class.

V	size	J	D	CDR3	DNA
TRBV12-5	-	TRBJ2-1	-	CASGLSGNTYNEQFF	TGTGCTAGTGGTTTGTCCGGGAATACCTACAATGAGCAGTTCTTC
TRBV19	-	TRBJ2-1	TRBD2	CASTLAGTYNEQFF	TGTGCCAGTACCTTAGCGGGGACTTACAATGAGCAGTTCTTC
TRBV7-8	-	TRBJ1-2	TRBD1	CASSSRTIQGARGYTF	TGTGCCAGCAGCTCCCGGACTATACAGGGGGCGCGGGGCTACACCTTC
TRBV7-9	-	TRBJ1-2	TRBD1	CASSFGGDSPYGYTF	TGTGCCAGCAGCTTCGGGGGGGACAGCCCCTATGGCTACACCTTC
TRBV10-3	-	TRBJ2-1	TRBD2	CAISVTLAGGYNEQFF	TGTGCCATCAGTGTAACGCTAGCGGGGGGGTACAATGAGCAGTTCTTC
TRBV9	-	TRBJ2-1	TRBD2	CASSVGSGGAPEQFF	TGTGCCAGCAGCGTAGGTAGCGGGGGGGCCCCTGAGCAGTTCTTC
TRBV29-1	once	TRBJ1-2	-	CSAVPSTANYGYTF	TGCAGCGCAGTTCCCTCGACAGCAAACTATGGCTACACCTTC
TRBV30	-	TRBJ2-7	TRBD2	CAWSFLLQATPGLAGGYEQYF	TGTGCCTGGAGTTTTCTTTTACAGGCTACCCCCGGACTAGCGGGGGGATACGAGCAGTACTTC
TRBV6-1	few	TRBJ2-4	TRBD2	CASSDSGGAKNIQYF	TGTGCCAGCAGTGATAGCGGGGGGGCCAAAAACATTCAGTACTTC
TRBV14	-	TRBJ2-7	-	CASSQVSGGDYEQYF	TGTGCCAGCAGCCAAGTGTCAGGCGGGGACTACGAGCAGTACTTC
TRBV28	-	TRBJ2-2	TRBD2	CASSLSLAGAMNTGELFF	TGTGCCAGCAGTTTGAGTTTAGCGGGGGCCATGAACACCGGGGAGCTGTTTTTT
TRBV11-2	-	TRBJ1-1	-	CASTTLGGGGAGRNTEAFF	TGTGCCAGCACCACCCTGGGAGGGGGGGGCGCCGGAAGGAACACTGAAGCTTTCTTT
TRBV5-1	-	TRBJ2-7	-	CASSLVGGEQYF	TGCGCCAGCAGCTTGGTCGGGGGCGAGCAGTACTTC
TRBV2	-	TRBJ2-7	TRBD1	CASSAIETGVFEQYF	TGTGCCAGCAGTGCAATAGAGACAGGGGTTTTCGAGCAGTACTTC
TRBV18	-	TRBJ2-2	-	CASSLPRANTGELFF	TGTGCCAGCTCACTCCCCCGCGCGAACACCGGGGAGCTGTTTTTT
TRBV20-1	-	TRBJ2-7	-	CSASRGALNEQYF	TGCAGTGCTAGTCGGGGGGCGCTTAACGAGCAGTACTTC
TRBV27	-	TRBJ2-7	-	CASSLSGVREQYF	TGTGCCAGCAGTTTATCCGGGGTGAGAGAGCAGTACTTC
TRBV19	-	TRBJ2-3	TRBD2	CASTVAGGSTDTQYF	TGTGCCAGTACTGTAGCGGGGGGTTCCACAGATACGCAGTATTTT
TRBV4-2	-	TRBJ2-7	-	CASSQLARSYEQYF	TGTGCCAGCAGCCAATTGGCTAGGTCCTACGAGCAGTACTTC
TRBV19	once	TRBJ2-1	-	CASGFTWEQFF	TGTGCCAGCGGGTTTACGTGGGAGCAGTTCTTC
TRBV5-1	-	TRBJ2-1	TRBD2	CASSSRGGGFYNEQFF	TGCGCCAGCAGCTCCCGCGGGGGGGGATTCTACAATGAGCAGTTCTTC
TRBV6-4	-	TRBJ2-3	-	CASRGRGLGRGTDTQYF	TGTGCCAGTAGGGGTAGGGGTTTGGGACGGGGGACAGATACGCAGTATTTT
TRBV9	-	TRBJ2-6	TRBD1	CASSETGGASGANVLTF	TGTGCCAGCAGCGAGACAGGGGGGGCCTCTGGGGCCAACGTCCTGACTTTC
TRBV15	few	TRBJ2-7	-	CATSRSQLASNEQYF	TGTGCCACCAGCAGATCCCAGTTAGCTAGCAACGAGCAGTACTTC
TRBV4-1	-	TRBJ1-2	-	CASSQEMGLFTGYTF	TGCGCCAGCAGCCAAGAAATGGGACTCTTCACGGGCTACACCTTC
TRBV28	-	TRBJ1-5	TRBD1	CASSSDRDYRYSNQPQHF	TGTGCCAGCAGTTCAGACAGGGATTACCGTTATAGCAATCAGCCCCAGCATTTT
TRBV13	-	TRBJ2-5	-	CASSLLGLVGDQETQYF	TGTGCCAGCAGCTTATTAGGTCTCGTCGGGGACCAAGAGACCCAGTACTTC
TRBV11-2	many	TRBJ2-7	-	CASSIGTIYEQYF	TGTGCCAGCAGCATTGGGACAATCTACGAGCAGTACTTC
TRBV5-1	-	TRBJ1-3	-	CASSLGGDGNTIYF	TGCGCCAGCAGCCTAGGGGGAGATGGAAACACCATATATTTT
TRBV5-6	-	TRBJ2-7	TRBD1	CASSSGQEAYEQYF	TGTGCCAGCAGCTCGGGACAGGAGGCCTACGAGCAGTACTTC
TRBV6-5	-	TRBJ1-2	-	CASSDPDFYGYTF	TGTGCCAGCAGCGACCCAGACTTCTATGGCTACACCTTC
TRBV10-3	-	TRBJ1-2	-	CAIADGGEAYGYTF	TGTGCCATCGCTGATGGAGGGGAAGCGTACGGCTACACCTTC
TRBV23-1	-	TRBJ1-2	-	CASSLAVLGYTF	TGCGCCAGCAGTCTCGCGGTGTTGGGCTACACCTTC
TRBV29-1	-	TRBJ1-2	-	CSVGTGKSGYTF	TGCAGCGTTGGAACAGGGAAGTCCGGCTACACCTTC
TRBV5-1	-	TRBJ2-5	TRBD1	CASSAGTGGFQETQYF	TGCGCCAGCAGCGCCGGGACAGGGGGCTTCCAAGAGACCCAGTACTTC
TRBV10-2	few	TRBJ1-5	TRBD1	CATRRGEQPQHF	TGCGCCACCCGCAGGGGGGAACAGCCCCAGCATTTT
TRBV4-1	-	TRBJ2-3	TRBD2	CASSLPQLAGVADTQYF	TGCGCCAGCAGCCTCCCCCAACTAGCGGGGGTTGCAGATACGCAGTATTTT
TRBV5-4	-	TRBJ1-1	-	CASSYGGGAGSTEAFF	TGTGCCAGCAGCTATGGAGGCGGGGCGGGGAGCACTGAAGCTTTCTTT
TRBV16	-	TRBJ2-3	-	CASSQKPYEASTDTQYF	TGTGCCAGCAGCCAAAAGCCGTATGAGGCTTCGACAGATACGCAGTATTTT
TRBV6-5	-	TRBJ1-6	-	CASRGPGPLHF	TGTGCCAGCAGGGGCCCGGGGCCCCTCCACTTT
TRBV27	-	TRBJ2-5	TRBD1	CASMDRGETQYF	TGTGCCAGCATGGACAGGGGAGAGACCCAGTACTTC
TRBV28	-	TRBJ2-2	-	CASSPTGTMNTGELFF	TGTGCCAGCAGTCCGACCGGGACAATGAACACCGGGGAGCTGTTTTTT
TRBV5-1	-	TRBJ1-1	-	CASRLSGTEAFF	TGCGCCAGCAGACTCTCCGGCACTGAAGCTTTCTTT
TRBV10-3	-	TRBJ1-1	TRBD1	CAISQPGQGANTEAFF	TGTGCCATCAGCCAGCCGGGACAGGGGGCGAATACTGAAGCTTTCTTT
TRBV5-1	-	TRBJ2-7	-	CASSLVVSSYEQYF	TGCGCCAGCAGCTTGGTTGTCAGTTCCTACGAGCAGTACTTC
TRBV18	-	TRBJ1-5	-	CASSTGLVGGGQPQHF	TGTGCCAGCTCAACCGGCCTCGTCGGGGGTGGCCAGCCCCAGCATTTT
TRBV5-4	-	TRBJ2-5	TRBD2	CASSLNSGGAPLTQYF	TGTGCCAGCAGCCTTAATAGCGGGGGGGCCCCTCTGACCCAGTACTTC
TRBV19	-	TRBJ2-7	-	CASSISTGHEQYF	TGTGCCAGTAGTATATCGACTGGTCACGAGCAGTACTTC
TRBV7-9	few	TRBJ1-2	TRBD1	CAIGTAYGYTF	TGTGCCATCGGGACAGCCTATGGCTACACCTTC
TRBV28	-	TRBJ1-2	-	CASTPSGGPFFRGYTF	TGTGCCAGCACACCCTCGGGGGGACCCTTTTTTAGGGGCTACACCTTC